Presented here are 27 T cell receptor beta chains from one specimen sequenced in a study of cytomegalovirus exposure and HLA in healthy donors. Primers included in the PCR were 60 Vbeta and 13 Jbeta primers. Sequenced by immunoSEQ multiplex PCR; TCRdb stores in-frame clones only, minus some. The repertoire holds roughly 89,000 clones, more than 80% seen once, with approximately 1.9% in the top ten. Sequencing was carried out using PBMCs. The receptors originated from a woman aged 25 to 39 in good health and CMV-seronegative.

This clone was counted once. The V gene is TRBV19, the J gene TRBJ1-1; D unresolved. The CDR3 is 18 residues long. The V end lost 2 bases, the J end lost 5 bases, and 24 bases lay between the germline ends. Germline V gene sequence: CDR1 LNHDA, CDR2 SQIVND (reference sequence). Here the CDR3 reads CASSIRSLWFEVRTEAFF. In nucleotides, the CDR3 is TGTGCCAGTAGTATACGGTCATTGTGGTTCGAGGTGAGGACTGAAGCTTTCTTT. Full variable domain (remainder filled in from reference TRBV19 and TRBJ1-1): DGGITQSPKYLFRKEGQNVTLSCEQNLNHDAMYWYRQDPGQGLRLIYYSQIVNDFQKGDIAEGYSVSREKKESFPLTVTSAQKNPTAFYLCASSIRSLWFEVRTEAFFGQGTRLTVV.

This clone appeared a few times. The chain combines TRBV9 with TRBJ1-6; D perhaps matches TRBD1 (5 bases). Trimming took off 2 bases at V and 0 bases at J, with 9 bases between the two ends. Germline V CDR1 and CDR2: SGDLS, YYNGEE. This CDR3 region has 16 residues. CDR3 nucleotide sequence: TGTGCCAGCAGCGTCTCGACAGACTCCTATAATTCACCCCTCCACTTT. Translation: CASSVSTDSYNSPLHF.

The table lists this clone with a count of one. The chain employs TRBV14 and TRBJ2-2; possible D gene TRBD2, 6 bases. The CDR3 is 16 residues long. Germline loops: CDR1 SGHDN, CDR2 FVKESK. V lost 2 bases to trimming and J lost 9 bases, with 19 bases between them. CDR3 loop: CASSQTGTPGHRELFF. CDR3 coding DNA: TGTGCCAGCAGCCAAACCGGGACTCCGGGGCACCGGGAGCTGTTTTTT.

V is TRBV5-4 and J is TRBJ1-2; D may be TRBD1 (6 bases). The germline CDR1 and CDR2 sequences are SGHNT and YYREEE (reference sequence). V lost 3 bases to trimming and J lost 2 bases, with 14 bases between them. This CDR3 is 15 amino acids long. The CDR3 sequence is CASSSTQGVNYGYTF. Here the CDR3 DNA reads TGTGCCAGCAGCTCCACACAGGGAGTAAACTATGGCTACACCTTC.

This clone showed up just a few times. The chain carries TRBV7-3 and TRBJ2-3, with D unclear. CDR1 and CDR2 from the germline V gene are SGHTA and FQGTGA. This CDR3 is built from 13 residues. Trimming took 5 bases from V and 0 from J, leaving 6 bases between them. Written as DNA, the CDR3 is TGTGCCAGCAGCCCATCCAGCACAGATACGCAGTATTTT. Amino acid sequence: CASSPSSTDTQYF.

This chain links TRBV5-1 with TRBJ1-5; D is undetermined. The CDR3 spans 13 residues. The germline V and J ends were trimmed by 4 bases and 4 bases, with 9 bases remaining between them. In germline, CDR1 is SGHRS, CDR2 YFSETQ. DNA for the CDR3: TGCGCCAGCAGCGAGGAGTGGAATCAGCCCCAGCATTTT. Amino acids: CASSEEWNQPQHF. Drawing the rest from reference TRBV5-1 and TRBJ1-5, the complete variable domain is KAGVTQTPRYLIKTRGQQVTLSCSPISGHRSVSWYQQTPGQGLQFLFEYFSETQRNKGNFPGRFSGRQFSNSRSEMNVSTLELGDSALYLCASSEEWNQPQHFGDGTRLSIL.

The rearrangement uses TRBV12-5 and TRBJ2-1; 14 bases are a match to TRBD2. Germline trimming cut 7 bases from V and 7 bases from J; bases unmatched to any gene: 6. Germline V gene sequence: CDR1 LGHNT, CDR2 FRNRAP. This CDR3 is 15 amino acids long. As DNA, the CDR3 is TGTGCTAGTGCCCTCTGGACTAGCGGGAGGAATGAGCAGTTCTTC. It codes for CASALWTSGRNEQFF.

Worth noting for this clone: One junction end does not reproduce the germline sequence, and a read error may be involved. This chain joins TRBV7-7 and TRBJ2-3; 8 nucleotides line up with TRBD1. This CDR3 is 18 amino acids long. Germline V lookup: CDR1 SSHAT, CDR2 FNYEAQ (reference sequence). The CDR3 bases are TGTGCTAGCAGCCCCGGGCGAGGCCAGGGGGCGATCACAGATACGCAGTATTTT. Amino acid sequence: CASSPGRGQGAITDTQYF.

The genes are TRBV28 and TRBJ2-1; a weak D match, TRBD2 (6 bases). Trimming took off 5 bases at V and 3 bases at J, with 17 bases between the two ends. This CDR3 comprises 16 residues. Germline V gene data show CDR1 as MDHEN and CDR2 as SYDVKM. The CDR3 sequence: CASSPLRGKNYNEQFF. CDR3 nucleotide sequence: TGTGCCAGCAGTCCTTTACGCGGGAAGAACTACAATGAGCAGTTCTTC.

V and J are TRBV5-1 and TRBJ1-6; the D is unclear. Trimming pared 4 bases from V and 4 bases from J, leaving 6 bases between. The CDR3 runs to 13 residues. In germline, CDR1 is SGHRS, CDR2 YFSETQ. As DNA, the CDR3 is TGCGCCAGCAGCCAAAAATATAATTCACCCCTCCACTTT. It specifies CASSQKYNSPLHF.

The chain carries TRBV9 and TRBJ2-7; weak D call: TRBD2 (5 bases). The germline CDR1 and CDR2 sequences are SGDLS and YYNGEE. The CDR3 runs to 15 residues. V was pared by 0 bases and J by 0 bases, with 10 bases between. DNA for the CDR3: TGTGCCAGCAGCGTAGGGGTGACTAACTCCTACGAGCAGTACTTC. As protein: CASSVGVTNSYEQYF.

This chain uses TRBV5-3 with TRBJ1-2; 8 nucleotides match TRBD1. TRBV5-3 is an ORF; its function is uncertain. This CDR3 is built from 15 residues. J was trimmed by 7 bases and V by 4 bases; bases with no gene match: 12. The CDR3 protein is CARSPPGTGFVGYTF. The CDR3 DNA follows: TGTGCCAGAAGCCCTCCCGGGACAGGCTTTGTTGGCTACACCTTC.

The sample holds a few counts of this clone. The gene calls are TRBV19 and TRBJ2-1; 8 bases map to TRBD2. Germline CDR1 reads LNHDA; CDR2 reads SQIVND (reference sequence). V shed 6 bases and J 3 bases; nucleotides not matched to a gene: 7. The CDR3 totals 15 residues. The CDR3 here is CASSTAGGDYNEQFF. Here the CDR3 DNA reads TGTGCCAGTAGCACGGCGGGGGGCGACTACAATGAGCAGTTCTTC.

The chain combines TRBV27 with TRBJ2-1, with TRBD1 matching 10 bases. The V and J ends lost 6 bases and 10 bases, in that order; junction bases with no gene match: 9. This CDR3 region has 14 residues. In germline, CDR1 is MNHEY, CDR2 SMNVEV (reference sequence). CDR3 sequence: CASRSGTGVGEQFF. The CDR3 region has the DNA TGTGCCAGCAGATCCGGGACAGGGGTTGGAGAGCAGTTCTTC.

The rearrangement joins TRBV27 to TRBJ2-2; perhaps TRBD1 as D (6 bases). This CDR3 has 16 residues. Germline lookup yields CDR1 MNHEY and CDR2 SMNVEV (reference sequence). The V and J ends lost 3 bases and 3 bases respectively, with 14 bases between them. As DNA, the CDR3 is TGTGCCAGCAGTTTTGTGGGGGCCCTGGACACCGGGGAGCTGTTTTTT. Its protein is CASSFVGALDTGELFF.

The V call is TRBV9, the J call TRBJ2-7; D is ambiguous. V was shortened by 4 bases and J by 7 bases, with 15 bases between the two germline ends. CDR1 and CDR2 from the germline V gene are SGDLS and YYNGEE. The CDR3 covers 13 residues. This CDR3 is CASSPHGFVEQYF. The CDR3 DNA is TGTGCCAGCAGCCCGCACGGGTTTGTTGAGCAGTACTTC. Full variable domain (missing parts from reference TRBV9 and TRBJ2-7): DSGVTQTPKHLITATGQRVTLRCSPRSGDLSVYWYQQSLDQGLQFLIQYYNGEERAKGNILERFSAQQFPDLHSELNLSSLELGDSALYFCASSPHGFVEQYFGPGTRLTVT.

The V and J genes are TRBV6-5 and TRBJ1-2; perhaps TRBD1 as D (6 bases). V lost 6 bases, J lost 4 bases, and 12 bases lay in between. The germline CDR1 and CDR2 sequences are MNHEY and SVGAGI. The CDR3 runs to 13 residues. The CDR3 region has the DNA TGTGCCAGCAGAACAGGGAGCCTCTATGGCTACACCTTC. Translating it yields CASRTGSLYGYTF.

The V and J genes are TRBV7-9 and TRBJ2-1; D not resolved. Germline V gene sequence: CDR1 SEHNR, CDR2 FQNEAQ (reference sequence). The CDR3 is 16 amino acids. Trimming cost V 2 bases and J 1 base, with 12 bases left between them. DNA of the CDR3: TGTGCCAGCAGCTTATTACAGTATTCGTCCTACAATGAGCAGTTCTTC. Translating gives CASSLLQYSSYNEQFF. The full variable domain, rest sourced from reference TRBV7-9 and TRBJ2-1, is DTGVSQNPRHKITKRGQNVTFRCDPISEHNRLYWYRQTLGQGPEFLTYFQNEAQLEKSRLLSDRFSAERPKGSFSTLEIQRTEQGDSAMYLCASSLLQYSSYNEQFFGPGTRLTVL.

Remarks on this clone: The same CDR3 is also encoded by other DNA sequences in this sample. This chain joins TRBV6-4 and TRBJ2-3, with 7 bases lining up with TRBD2. The germline CDR1 and CDR2 sequences are MRHNA and SNTAGT. This CDR3 is built from 15 residues. V gave up 3 bases and J gave up 0 bases; unmatched junction bases: 3. The chain's CDR3 is CASSDGAGSTDTQYF. Here the CDR3 DNA reads TGTGCCAGCAGTGATGGAGCGGGAAGCACAGATACGCAGTATTTT.

The chain employs TRBV2 and TRBJ1-4, with 7 bases identical to TRBD1. V was pared by 11 bases and J by 1 base, with 4 bases of the junction left unmatched. Germline V gives CDR1 SNHLY, CDR2 FYNNEI. This CDR3 has 13 residues. The CDR3 DNA is TGTGCCGCCCACAGGGGAACTAATGAAAAACTGTTTTTT. Translated: CAAHRGTNEKLFF.

The CDR3 is CASSLWSKGEFF. The CDR3 DNA reads as TGTGCCAGCAGTTTATGGAGCAAAGGGGAGTTCTTC. The chain employs TRBV28 and TRBJ2-1; possible D gene TRBD1, 5 bases. Germline CDR1 MDHEN, CDR2 SYDVKM. Trimming stripped 0 bases from V and 14 bases from J, with 11 bases between. This CDR3 is built from 12 residues.

This clone was seen once. V is TRBV18 and J is TRBJ2-4; TRBD2 is a possible D gene (7 bases). V was shortened by 6 bases and J by 1 base, with 16 bases between the two germline ends. In germline, CDR1 is KGHSH, CDR2 LQKENI. The length of the CDR3 is 16 residues. The DNA for the CDR3 is TGTGCCAGCTCTCCCGTGGGGGGGGCGGCCAAAAACATTCAGTACTTC. Translating it yields CASSPVGGAAKNIQYF.

The chain uses TRBV28 and TRBJ2-5, with 12 bases aligning to TRBD2. The CDR3 runs to 17 residues. Germline V gene data show CDR1 as MDHEN and CDR2 as SYDVKM. Trimming at V came to 2 bases and at J to 4 bases, leaving 8 bases not matched to a gene. CDR3 loop: CASSLVASGRAGETQYF. Here the CDR3 DNA reads TGTGCCAGCAGTTTAGTTGCTAGCGGGAGGGCCGGAGAGACCCAGTACTTC. The variable domain in full, completed from reference TRBV28 and TRBJ2-5, reads DVKVTQSSRYLVKRTGEKVFLECVQDMDHENMFWYRQDPGLGLRLIYFSYDVKMKEKGDIPEGYSVSREKKERFSLILESASTNQTSMYLCASSLVASGRAGETQYFGPGTRLLVL.

The genes are TRBV19 and TRBJ1-1, with D unclear. V was trimmed by 4 bases and J by 0 bases, leaving 6 bases between them. Germline V gene data show CDR1 as LNHDA and CDR2 as SQIVND (reference sequence). This CDR3 region has 13 residues. The CDR3 region is CASSNQLNTEAFF. The CDR3 DNA reads as TGTGCCAGTAGTAATCAATTGAACACTGAAGCTTTCTTT.

The chain links TRBV9 to TRBJ1-2; the D is unclear. This CDR3 is built from 13 residues. Germline assignment: CDR1 SGDLS and CDR2 YYNGEE. V lost 0 bases to trimming and J lost 4 bases, with 7 bases between them. The CDR3 DNA is TGTGCCAGCAGCGTAGAAGGAGGCTATGGCTACACCTTC. Translating it yields CASSVEGGYGYTF.

The chain has TRBV28 and TRBJ1-2; possible D gene TRBD1, 6 bases. CDR1 is MDHEN and CDR2 is SYDVKM in the germline V gene. V was shortened by 3 bases and J by 3 bases, with 8 bases between the two germline ends. CDR3 length: 13 amino acids. CDR3 nucleotide sequence: TGTGCCAGCAGTTTCAACAGGGACTATGGCTACACCTTC. Its translation: CASSFNRDYGYTF.

V gene TRBV2 combines with J gene TRBJ2-5; 7 bases align to TRBD1. The V segment lost 6 bases and the J segment 4 bases; nucleotides outside the gene matches: 11. The CDR3 is made up of 15 amino acids. Germline values: CDR1 SNHLY, CDR2 FYNNEI. DNA for the CDR3: TGTGCCAGCAGCAGACAGGGAAGATGGGGAGAGACCCAGTACTTC. It is translated as CASSRQGRWGETQYF.